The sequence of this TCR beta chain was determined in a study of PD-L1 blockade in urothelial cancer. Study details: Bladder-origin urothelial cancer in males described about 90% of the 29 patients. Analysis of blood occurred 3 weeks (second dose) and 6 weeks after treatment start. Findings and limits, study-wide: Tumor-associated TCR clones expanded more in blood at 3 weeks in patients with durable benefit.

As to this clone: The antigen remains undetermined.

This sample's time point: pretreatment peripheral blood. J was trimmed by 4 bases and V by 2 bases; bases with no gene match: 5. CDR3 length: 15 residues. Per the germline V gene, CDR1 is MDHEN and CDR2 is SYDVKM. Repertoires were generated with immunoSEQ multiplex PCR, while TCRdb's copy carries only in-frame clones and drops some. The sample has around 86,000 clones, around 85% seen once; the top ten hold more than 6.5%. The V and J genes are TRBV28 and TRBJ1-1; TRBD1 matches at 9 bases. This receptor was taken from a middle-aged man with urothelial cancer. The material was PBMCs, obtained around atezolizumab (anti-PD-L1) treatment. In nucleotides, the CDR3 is TGTGCCAGCAGTTTACCAGGACAGGGGCTCACTGAAGCTTTCTTT. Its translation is CASSLPGQGLTEAFF.